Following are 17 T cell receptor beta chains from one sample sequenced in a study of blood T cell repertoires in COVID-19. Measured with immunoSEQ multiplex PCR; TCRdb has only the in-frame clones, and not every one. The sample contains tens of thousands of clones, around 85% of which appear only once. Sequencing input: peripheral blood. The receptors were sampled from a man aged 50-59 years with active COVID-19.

CDR3 sequence reads: CASSSPSGRGFEKLFF. The CDR3 nucleotides read TGTGCCAGCAGCTCACCCTCGGGCAGGGGTTTTGAAAAACTGTTTTTT. The chain recombines TRBV7-2 with TRBJ1-4; D possibly corresponds to TRBD1 (6 bases). CDR1 is SGHTA and CDR2 is FQGNSA in the germline V gene. The ends were cut back, 4 bases at V and 7 bases at J, with 19 bases in the middle. This CDR3 has 16 amino acids.

The CDR3 is CASSSDGLYEQYF. The CDR3 DNA follows: TGTGCCAGCAGTTCCGACGGACTCTACGAGCAGTACTTC. The chain uses TRBV6-5 and TRBJ2-7; possible D gene TRBD2, 5 bases. The CDR3 extends over 13 amino acids. Germline V CDR1 and CDR2: MNHEY, SVGAGI. V was trimmed by 4 bases and J by 3 bases, leaving 10 bases between them.

CDR3 loop: CASSIRDRGLDGYTF. CDR3 bases: TGCGCCAGCAGCATCCGGGACAGGGGGCTGGATGGCTACACCTTC. The V and J genes are TRBV5-1 and TRBJ1-2; 12 bases are a match to TRBD1. The CDR3 sequence is 15 residues long. Germline values: CDR1 SGHRS, CDR2 YFSETQ. The junction had 7 bases not matched to a gene; V was cut back by 4 bases and J by 6 bases.

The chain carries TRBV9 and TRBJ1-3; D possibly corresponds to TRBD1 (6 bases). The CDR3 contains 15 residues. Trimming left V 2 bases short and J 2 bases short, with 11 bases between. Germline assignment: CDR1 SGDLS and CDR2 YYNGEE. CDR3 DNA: TGTGCCAGCAGCGTGGCAGGGGTTACTGGAAACACCATATATTTT. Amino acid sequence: CASSVAGVTGNTIYF.

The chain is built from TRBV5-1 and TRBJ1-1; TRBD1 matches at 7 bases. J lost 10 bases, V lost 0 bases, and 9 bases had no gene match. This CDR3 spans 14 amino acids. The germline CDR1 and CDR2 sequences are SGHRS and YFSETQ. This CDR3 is CASSLEGGEVGAFF. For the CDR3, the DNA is TGCGCCAGCAGCTTGGAAGGGGGCGAAGTCGGAGCTTTCTTT.

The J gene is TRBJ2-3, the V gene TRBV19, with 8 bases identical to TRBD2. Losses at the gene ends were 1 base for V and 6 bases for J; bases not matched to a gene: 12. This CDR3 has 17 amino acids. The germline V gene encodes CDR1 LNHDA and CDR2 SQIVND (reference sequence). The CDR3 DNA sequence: TGTGCCAGTAGTATAGTTTGGGGACTAGTGGGATGGGATACGCAGTATTTT. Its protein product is CASSIVWGLVGWDTQYF.

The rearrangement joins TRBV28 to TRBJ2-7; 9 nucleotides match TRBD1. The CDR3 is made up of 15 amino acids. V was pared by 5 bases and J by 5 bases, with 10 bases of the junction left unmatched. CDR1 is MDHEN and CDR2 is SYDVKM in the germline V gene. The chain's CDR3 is CASSQPPGQGNEQYF. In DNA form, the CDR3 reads TGTGCCAGCAGTCAGCCCCCGGGACAGGGAAACGAGCAGTACTTC.

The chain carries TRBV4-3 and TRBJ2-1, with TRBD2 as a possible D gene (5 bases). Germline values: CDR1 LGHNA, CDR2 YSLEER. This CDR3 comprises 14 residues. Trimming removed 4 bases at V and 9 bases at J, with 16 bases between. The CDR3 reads CASSPGNRMGEQFF. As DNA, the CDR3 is TGCGCCAGCAGCCCCGGGAACCGAATGGGTGAGCAGTTCTTC.

CDR3 residues: CASSFSGSYEQYF. CDR3 in DNA: TGTGCCAGCAGTTTCTCGGGGAGTTACGAGCAGTACTTC. This chain joins TRBV6-2 or TRBV6-3 and TRBJ2-7; tentative D call: TRBD2 (5 bases). The CDR3 loop spans 13 amino acids. Germline CDR1 reads MNHEY; CDR2 reads SVGEGT. V was pared by 4 bases and J by 4 bases, with 11 bases between.

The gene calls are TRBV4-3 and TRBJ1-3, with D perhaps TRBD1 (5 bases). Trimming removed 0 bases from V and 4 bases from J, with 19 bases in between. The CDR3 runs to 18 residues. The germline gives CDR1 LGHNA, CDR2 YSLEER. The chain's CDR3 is CASSQDLRGEWVGNTIYF. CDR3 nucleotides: TGCGCCAGCAGCCAAGATTTACGGGGGGAATGGGTCGGAAACACCATATATTTT.

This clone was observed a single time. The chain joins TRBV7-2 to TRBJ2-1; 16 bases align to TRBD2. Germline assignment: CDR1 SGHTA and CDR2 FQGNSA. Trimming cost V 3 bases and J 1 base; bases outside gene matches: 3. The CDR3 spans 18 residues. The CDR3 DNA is TGTGCCAGCAGCTTCGGGACTAGCGGGGGGGCTTCCTACAATGAGCAGTTCTTC. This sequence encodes CASSFGTSGGASYNEQFF.

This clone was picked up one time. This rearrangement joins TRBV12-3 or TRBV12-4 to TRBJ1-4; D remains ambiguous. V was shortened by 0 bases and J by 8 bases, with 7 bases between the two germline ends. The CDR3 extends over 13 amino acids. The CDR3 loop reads CASSLAGGEKLFF. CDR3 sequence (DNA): TGTGCCAGCAGTTTAGCAGGAGGAGAAAAACTGTTTTTT.

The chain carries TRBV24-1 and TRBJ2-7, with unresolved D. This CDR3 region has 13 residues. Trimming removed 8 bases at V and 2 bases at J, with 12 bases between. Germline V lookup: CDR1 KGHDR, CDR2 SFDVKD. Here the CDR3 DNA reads TGTGCCACCACTCATGGTCTACCCTACGAGCAGTACTTC. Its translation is CATTHGLPYEQYF.

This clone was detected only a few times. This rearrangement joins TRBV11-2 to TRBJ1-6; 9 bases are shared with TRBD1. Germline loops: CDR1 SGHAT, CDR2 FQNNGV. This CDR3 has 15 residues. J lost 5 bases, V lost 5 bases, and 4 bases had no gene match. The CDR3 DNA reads TGTGCCAGCAGCGAACAGGGGGCCGATAATTCACCCCTCCACTTT. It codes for CASSEQGADNSPLHF.

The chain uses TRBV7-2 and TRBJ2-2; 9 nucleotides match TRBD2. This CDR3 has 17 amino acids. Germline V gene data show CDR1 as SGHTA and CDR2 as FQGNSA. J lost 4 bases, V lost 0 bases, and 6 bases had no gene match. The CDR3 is CASSLAPSGAFTGELFF. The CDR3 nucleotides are TGTGCCAGCAGCTTAGCGCCTAGCGGGGCTTTCACCGGGGAGCTGTTTTTT.

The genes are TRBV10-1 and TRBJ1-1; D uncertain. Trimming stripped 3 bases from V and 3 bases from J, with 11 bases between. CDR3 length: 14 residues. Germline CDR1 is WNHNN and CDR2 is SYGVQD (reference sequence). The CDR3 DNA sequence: TGCGCCAGCAGTGAACGAGGTCTGTACACTGAAGCTTTCTTT. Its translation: CASSERGLYTEAFF.

The CDR3 sequence is CASSNRGGNYGYTF. DNA for the CDR3: TGTGCCAGCAGCAACAGGGGTGGAAACTATGGCTACACCTTC. This chain links TRBV21-1 with TRBJ1-2; the table gives TRBD1 as D, unverified against the DNA. TRBV21-1 is an annotated pseudogene. The CDR3 is 14 residues long.